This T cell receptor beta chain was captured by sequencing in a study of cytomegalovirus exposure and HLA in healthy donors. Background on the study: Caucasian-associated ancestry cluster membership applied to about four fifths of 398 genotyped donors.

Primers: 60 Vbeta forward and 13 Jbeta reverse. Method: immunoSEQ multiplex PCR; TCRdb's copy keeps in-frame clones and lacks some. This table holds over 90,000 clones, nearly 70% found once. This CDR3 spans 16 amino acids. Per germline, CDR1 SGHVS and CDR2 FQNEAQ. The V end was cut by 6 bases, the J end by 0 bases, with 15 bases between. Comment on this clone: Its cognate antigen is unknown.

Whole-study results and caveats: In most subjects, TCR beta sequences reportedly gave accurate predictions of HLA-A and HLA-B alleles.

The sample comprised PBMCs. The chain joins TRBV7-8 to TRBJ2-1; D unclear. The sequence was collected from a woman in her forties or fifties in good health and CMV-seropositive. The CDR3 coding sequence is TGTGCCAGCAGACCTAGTCGGAGCAGCTCCTACAATGAGCAGTTCTTC. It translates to CASRPSRSSSYNEQFF. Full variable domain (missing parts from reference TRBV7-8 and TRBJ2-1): GAGVSQSPRYKVAKRGQDVALRCDPISGHVSLFWYQQALGQGPEFLTYFQNEAQLDKSGLPSDRFFAERPEGSVSTLKIQRTQQEDSAVYLCASRPSRSSSYNEQFFGPGTRLTVL.